The present TCR beta chain was sequenced within a study of post-analysis software for immune sequencing data. Looking at the study overall: Patients had relapsing-remitting, secondary progressive or progressive-relapsing multiple sclerosis; some lacked subtype.

The length of the CDR3 is 14 residues. Germline assignment: CDR1 SGDLS and CDR2 YYNGEE. V lost 4 bases to trimming and J lost 2 bases, with 13 bases between them. Unique-molecular-identifier-tagged TCR beta cDNA libraries were used. TCRdb processed the PCR reads anew with MiXCR; each CDR3 protein has one entry. Of 450,000 to 700,000 distinct CDR3 sequences detected, roughly 47% appear once; the ten largest clones hold 1.5% to 2%. A few counts support this clonotype. Its target is not known. Overall study results and limits: Controls showed lower frequencies than patients for several TRBV segments, and TRBV5-6, TRBV5-1 and TRBV20-1 were among these. Controls' normalized Chao1 diversity significantly exceeded that of multiple sclerosis patients.

Source material: blood. This TCR was sampled from a girl aged 10 to 17 with multiple sclerosis. The chain uses TRBV9 and TRBJ2-7; D gene ambiguous. Here the CDR3 DNA reads TGTGCCAGCAGCTCGGGCGGCAAGACCTACGAGCAGTACTTC. It is translated as CASSSGGKTYEQYF.